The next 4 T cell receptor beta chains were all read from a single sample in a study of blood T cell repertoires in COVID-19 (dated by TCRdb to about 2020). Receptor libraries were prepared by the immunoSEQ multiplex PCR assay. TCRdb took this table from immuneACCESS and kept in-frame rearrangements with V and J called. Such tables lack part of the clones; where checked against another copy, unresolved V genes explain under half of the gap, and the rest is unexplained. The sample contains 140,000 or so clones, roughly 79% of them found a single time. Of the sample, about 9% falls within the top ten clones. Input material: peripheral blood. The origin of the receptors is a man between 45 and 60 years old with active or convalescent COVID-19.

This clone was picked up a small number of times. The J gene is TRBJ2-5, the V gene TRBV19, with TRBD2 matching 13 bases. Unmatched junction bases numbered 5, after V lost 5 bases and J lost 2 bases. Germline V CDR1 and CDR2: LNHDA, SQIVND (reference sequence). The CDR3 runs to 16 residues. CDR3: CASSVGLAGPQETQYF. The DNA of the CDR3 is TGTGCCAGTAGTGTGGGACTAGCGGGGCCACAAGAGACCCAGTACTTC.

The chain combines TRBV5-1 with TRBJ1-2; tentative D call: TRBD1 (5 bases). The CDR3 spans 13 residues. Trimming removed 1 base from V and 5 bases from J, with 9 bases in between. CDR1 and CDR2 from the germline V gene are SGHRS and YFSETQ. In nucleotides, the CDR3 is TGCGCCAGCAGCTTGCTCGGGGGGTATGGCTACACCTTC. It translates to CASSLLGGYGYTF.

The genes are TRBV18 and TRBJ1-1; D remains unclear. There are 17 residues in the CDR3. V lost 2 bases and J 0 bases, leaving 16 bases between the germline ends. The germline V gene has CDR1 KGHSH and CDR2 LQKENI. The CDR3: CASSPNGQTLMNTEAFF. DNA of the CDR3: TGTGCCAGCTCACCAAATGGGCAGACCCTCATGAACACTGAAGCTTTCTTT. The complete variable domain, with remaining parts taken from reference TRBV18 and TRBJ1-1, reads NAGVMQNPRHLVRRRGQEARLRCSPMKGHSHVYWYRQLPEEGLKFMVYLQKENIIDESGMPKERFSAEFPKEGPSILRIQQVVRGDSAAYFCASSPNGQTLMNTEAFFGQGTRLTVV.

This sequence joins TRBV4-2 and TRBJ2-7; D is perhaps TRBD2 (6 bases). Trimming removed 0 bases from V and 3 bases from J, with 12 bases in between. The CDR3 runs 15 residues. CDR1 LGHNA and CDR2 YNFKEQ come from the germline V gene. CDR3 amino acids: CASSQDAGSGYEQYF. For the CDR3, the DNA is TGTGCCAGCAGCCAAGACGCCGGTAGCGGCTACGAGCAGTACTTC.